The 13 T cell receptor beta chains in this list originate from one sample, sequenced in a study of cytomegalovirus exposure and HLA in healthy donors. The PCR employed 60 Vbeta primers together with 13 Jbeta primers. Clones were sequenced by immunoSEQ multiplex PCR, and TCRdb holds only the in-frame ones, with some missing. The data contain some 210,000 clones, roughly 76% of them singletons. The sample was PBMCs. The receptors stem from a young woman in good health and CMV-seropositive.

The chain employs TRBV28 and TRBJ2-7; possible D gene TRBD2, 6 bases. Trimming stripped 10 bases from V and 0 bases from J, with 16 bases between. In germline, CDR1 is MDHEN, CDR2 SYDVKM. This CDR3 contains 14 residues. CDR3 DNA: TGTGCCACGGAGGGTACAGGAATCTCCTACGAGCAGTACTTC. Protein sequence: CATEGTGISYEQYF.

This chain joins TRBV6-5 and TRBJ1-2; D might be TRBD1 (6 bases). The V end lost 2 bases, the J end lost 6 bases, and 13 bases lay between the germline ends. The germline V gene has CDR1 MNHEY and CDR2 SVGAGI. The CDR3 totals 14 residues. CDR3 loop: CASSYPLAGDGYTF. The CDR3 DNA reads as TGTGCCAGCAGTTACCCCCTGGCAGGGGATGGCTACACCTTC.

The chain combines TRBV28 with TRBJ1-4; 7 bases align to TRBD1. The CDR3 consists of 15 residues. The germline gives CDR1 MDHEN, CDR2 SYDVKM. The J segment lost 8 bases and the V segment lost 4 bases, leaving 10 bases of the junction unmatched. CDR3 sequence reads: CASSSPGQLWEKLFF. CDR3 nucleotide sequence: TGTGCCAGCAGTTCACCGGGACAGCTTTGGGAAAAACTGTTTTTT.

The chain uses TRBV30 and TRBJ1-5, with D tentatively TRBD1 (5 bases). Germline values: CDR1 GTSNPN, CDR2 SVGIG (reference sequence). V was clipped by 0 bases and J by 11 bases, with 20 bases between them. The CDR3 is made up of 15 amino acids. This chain's CDR3 is CAWSVGAASPFAQHF. The CDR3 nucleotides are TGTGCCTGGAGTGTAGGGGCAGCCAGCCCTTTTGCCCAGCATTTT.

This clone was detected once. The chain joins TRBV4-1 to TRBJ2-7; the match to TRBD2 covers 11 bases. J was trimmed by 2 bases and V by 3 bases; bases with no gene match: 3. The CDR3 consists of 15 residues. Germline-derived CDR1 and CDR2 are MGHRA and YSYEKL. CDR3 coding DNA: TGCGCCAGCAGCCAGCTAGCGGGGGGCCCCTACGAGCAGTACTTC. Protein: CASSQLAGGPYEQYF.

The chain joins TRBV2 to TRBJ2-5; D not resolved. Trimming removed 0 bases from V and 12 bases from J, with 11 bases in between. CDR3 length equals 12 residues. Germline CDR1 reads SNHLY; CDR2 reads FYNNEI. This chain's CDR3 is CASSEARRTKYF. CDR3 coding DNA: TGTGCCAGCAGTGAAGCGCGTCGTACCAAGTACTTC.

This clone was picked up a small number of times. The rearrangement joins TRBV29-1 to TRBJ2-7; TRBD2 is a possible D gene (5 bases). The ends were cut back, 7 bases at V and 2 bases at J, with 12 bases in the middle. Germline V gene lookup returns CDR1 SQVTM and CDR2 ANQGSEA. This CDR3 spans 12 amino acids. The DNA of the CDR3 is TGCAGCGGCATCACCGGGGCCTACGAGCAGTACTTC. Amino acids: CSGITGAYEQYF.

The J gene is TRBJ1-5, the V gene TRBV7-8; 9 nucleotides line up with TRBD1. CDR3 length: 17 residues. V dropped 5 bases and J dropped 5; count of bases not matched to a gene: 13. Per germline, CDR1 SGHVS and CDR2 FQNEAQ. Written as DNA, the CDR3 is TGTGCCAGCAGCCTAAACGTCCCGGGACAGGGCTATCAGCCCCAGCATTTT. Translation: CASSLNVPGQGYQPQHF.

This clone was detected only a few times. The rearrangement joins TRBV4-3 to TRBJ1-3; D not certain. This CDR3 has 13 amino acids. CDR1 LGHNA and CDR2 YSLEER come from the germline V gene. With 0 bases removed from V and 4 bases from J, the gap between germline ends came to 4 bases. CDR3 in DNA: TGCGCCAGCAGCCAAGAACAAGGAAACACCATATATTTT. Its translation is CASSQEQGNTIYF.

The V and J genes are TRBV15 and TRBJ1-2, with 7 positions matching TRBD1. This CDR3 contains 15 residues. Losses at the gene ends were 4 bases for V and 2 bases for J; bases not matched to a gene: 7. Germline loops: CDR1 LNHNV, CDR2 YYDKDF (reference sequence). The CDR3 region is CATSKDLQGNYGYTF. The CDR3 DNA is TGTGCCACCAGCAAAGACCTACAGGGGAACTATGGCTACACCTTC.

V and J are TRBV11-2 and TRBJ2-3, with D hard to call. Deletions cut 0 bases from V and 3 bases from J, with 10 bases between. This CDR3 region has 15 residues. Germline V gene sequence: CDR1 SGHAT, CDR2 FQNNGV. CDR3: CASSLDSSWTDTQYF. The CDR3 DNA reads as TGTGCCAGCAGCTTAGACTCTAGTTGGACAGATACGCAGTATTTT.

In this sample, this clone turned up a few times. The chain joins TRBV4-3 to TRBJ1-2; TRBD1 might be the D (5 bases). The CDR3 has 15 residues. Germline-derived CDR1 and CDR2 are LGHNA and YSLEER. Trimming took 0 bases from V and 4 from J, leaving 12 bases between them. The CDR3 DNA is TGCGCCAGCAGCCAAGATGCGACAGACCGCTATGGCTACACCTTC. It translates to CASSQDATDRYGYTF.

This clone was seen more than once but under ten times. V is TRBV2 and J is TRBJ2-5; D is unresolved. This CDR3 is 14 amino acids long. Germline values: CDR1 SNHLY, CDR2 FYNNEI. V lost 5 bases, J lost 4 bases, and 14 bases lay in between. The CDR3: CASSQLPPRETQYF. CDR3 nucleotides: TGTGCCAGCAGTCAACTACCCCCCAGAGAGACCCAGTACTTC.